These T cell receptor beta chains were read from a single sample in a study of blood T cell repertoires in COVID-19. Libraries were prepared by immunoSEQ multiplex PCR; TCRdb keeps only in-frame clonotypes and omits some of them. The sample has 90,000 to 130,000 clones, around 82% seen once. Sequenced material: peripheral blood. The receptor set was obtained from a woman aged 60-70 years with acute or convalescent COVID-19. Each CDR3 is given with its conserved first and last residue. Each record gives: V gene, clone size, D gene, J gene, CDR3 protein, CDR3 DNA. D genes are given only for firm matches. Only some rows state a clone size, as once, few, many or a class for expanded clones.

v_call: TRBV7-3
clone_size: NA
d_call: NA
j_call: TRBJ2-1
cdr3_aa: CASSLRAESSYNEQFF
cdr3_nt: TGTGCCAGCAGCTTAAGAGCGGAAAGCTCCTACAATGAGCAGTTCTTC

v_call: TRBV4-1
clone_size: NA
d_call: NA
j_call: TRBJ2-5
cdr3_aa: CASSQAGILGAGEETQYF
cdr3_nt: TGCGCCAGCAGCCAAGCTGGGATACTGGGGGCTGGGGAAGAGACCCAGTACTTC

v_call: TRBV28
clone_size: few
d_call: NA
j_call: TRBJ1-2
cdr3_aa: CASSFPQGHGYTF
cdr3_nt: TGTGCCAGCAGTTTCCCACAGGGCCATGGCTACACCTTC

v_call: TRBV6-6
clone_size: NA
d_call: NA
j_call: TRBJ2-7
cdr3_aa: CASSFTAYEQYF
cdr3_nt: TGTGCCAGCAGTTTCACAGCCTACGAGCAGTACTTC

v_call: TRBV7-2
clone_size: NA
d_call: NA
j_call: TRBJ1-2
cdr3_aa: CASSLGTGNYGYTF
cdr3_nt: TGTGCCAGCAGCTTAGGCACAGGTAACTATGGCTACACCTTC

v_call: TRBV5-5
clone_size: NA
d_call: TRBD1
j_call: TRBJ1-1
cdr3_aa: CASSSGGSAEAFF
cdr3_nt: TGTGCCAGCAGCTCAGGGGGGTCCGCTGAAGCTTTCTTT

v_call: TRBV19
clone_size: NA
d_call: NA
j_call: TRBJ2-1
cdr3_aa: CASSRDNEQFF
cdr3_nt: TGTGCCAGTAGCCGGGACAATGAGCAGTTCTTC

v_call: TRBV11-2
clone_size: NA
d_call: TRBD1
j_call: TRBJ1-1
cdr3_aa: CASSLGTGTEAFF
cdr3_nt: TGTGCCAGCAGCTTAGGGACAGGGACTGAAGCTTTCTTT

v_call: TRBV6-2/TRBV6-3
clone_size: NA
d_call: NA
j_call: TRBJ1-2
cdr3_aa: CASSTTGVYGYTF
cdr3_nt: TGTGCCAGCAGTACCACGGGAGTTTATGGCTACACCTTC

v_call: TRBV2
clone_size: once
d_call: NA
j_call: TRBJ2-4
cdr3_aa: CASTPELTGKKNIQYF
cdr3_nt: TGTGCCAGCACCCCAGAGCTCACAGGGAAAAAAAACATTCAGTACTTC

v_call: TRBV12-3/TRBV12-4
clone_size: NA
d_call: NA
j_call: TRBJ1-5
cdr3_aa: CASSQIGDQPQHF
cdr3_nt: TGTGCCAGCAGTCAGATAGGGGATCAGCCCCAGCATTTT

v_call: TRBV18
clone_size: NA
d_call: NA
j_call: TRBJ1-2
cdr3_aa: CASSPLTVANYGYTF
cdr3_nt: TGTGCCAGCTCACCACTGACAGTAGCTAACTATGGCTACACCTTC

v_call: TRBV28
clone_size: NA
d_call: NA
j_call: TRBJ1-2
cdr3_aa: CASSVTGSGYTF
cdr3_nt: TGTGCCAGCAGTGTAACAGGGTCTGGCTACACCTTC

v_call: TRBV28
clone_size: NA
d_call: NA
j_call: TRBJ1-2
cdr3_aa: CASSPGGGKGYGYTF
cdr3_nt: TGTGCCAGCAGTCCCGGGGGAGGGAAAGGCTATGGCTACACCTTC

v_call: TRBV3-1/TRBV3-2
clone_size: NA
d_call: NA
j_call: TRBJ1-3
cdr3_aa: CASSQERQFSGNTIYF
cdr3_nt: TGTGCCAGCAGCCAAGAAAGACAGTTCTCTGGAAACACCATATATTTT

v_call: TRBV29-1
clone_size: NA
d_call: TRBD1
j_call: TRBJ1-2
cdr3_aa: CSAQGQGLAFTGYTF
cdr3_nt: TGCAGCGCCCAGGGACAGGGTTTGGCTTTTACTGGCTACACCTTC

v_call: TRBV2
clone_size: NA
d_call: TRBD2
j_call: TRBJ2-3
cdr3_aa: CASSEGRGAPDTQYF
cdr3_nt: TGTGCCAGCAGTGAAGGGCGGGGGGCCCCAGATACGCAGTATTTT

v_call: TRBV30
clone_size: NA
d_call: NA
j_call: TRBJ1-1
cdr3_aa: CAWATWTERPFKAFF
cdr3_nt: TGTGCCTGGGCAACATGGACAGAACGTCCGTTCAAAGCTTTCTTT

v_call: TRBV6-5
clone_size: NA
d_call: NA
j_call: TRBJ1-2
cdr3_aa: CASSYSPGGNYGYTF
cdr3_nt: TGTGCCAGCAGTTACTCACCGGGGGGTAACTATGGCTACACCTTC

v_call: TRBV5-1
clone_size: NA
d_call: TRBD1
j_call: TRBJ1-2
cdr3_aa: CASSQMGQGDYGYTF
cdr3_nt: TGCGCCAGCAGCCAAATGGGACAGGGGGACTATGGCTACACCTTC

v_call: TRBV11-1
clone_size: NA
d_call: TRBD1
j_call: TRBJ2-2
cdr3_aa: CASRTGGANTGELFF
cdr3_nt: TGTGCCAGCAGGACAGGGGGCGCGAACACCGGGGAGCTGTTTTTT

v_call: TRBV9
clone_size: once
d_call: TRBD1
j_call: TRBJ1-5
cdr3_aa: CASSADRVEQPQHF
cdr3_nt: TGTGCCAGCAGCGCGGACAGGGTTGAGCAGCCCCAGCATTTT

v_call: TRBV7-2
clone_size: NA
d_call: NA
j_call: TRBJ1-5
cdr3_aa: CASSLYGTSNQPQHF
cdr3_nt: TGTGCCAGCAGCTTATACGGGACAAGCAATCAGCCCCAGCATTTT

v_call: TRBV7-9
clone_size: NA
d_call: TRBD2
j_call: TRBJ2-5
cdr3_aa: CASSPGLAGAGGKTQYF
cdr3_nt: TGTGCCAGCAGCCCTGGACTAGCGGGGGCCGGGGGAAAGACCCAGTACTTC

v_call: TRBV5-4
clone_size: once
d_call: TRBD1
j_call: TRBJ1-4
cdr3_aa: CASSQGGQGNEKLFF
cdr3_nt: TGTGCCAGCTCCCAAGGGGGACAGGGTAATGAAAAACTGTTTTTT

v_call: TRBV7-2
clone_size: NA
d_call: NA
j_call: TRBJ1-1
cdr3_aa: CASSRRGRDEAFF
cdr3_nt: TGTGCCAGCAGCCGTAGGGGCAGGGATGAAGCTTTCTTT

v_call: TRBV28
clone_size: NA
d_call: NA
j_call: TRBJ1-2
cdr3_aa: CASSFSIYGYTF
cdr3_nt: TGTGCCAGCAGTTTTAGTATTTATGGCTACACCTTC

v_call: TRBV29-1
clone_size: NA
d_call: NA
j_call: TRBJ2-7
cdr3_aa: CSVDWRAEQYF
cdr3_nt: TGCAGCGTTGACTGGAGGGCCGAGCAGTACTTC

v_call: TRBV24-1
clone_size: few
d_call: NA
j_call: TRBJ1-1
cdr3_aa: CATSDFLDAGEAFF
cdr3_nt: TGTGCCACCAGTGATTTTCTTGACGCAGGGGAAGCTTTCTTT

v_call: TRBV7-2
clone_size: NA
d_call: NA
j_call: TRBJ1-6
cdr3_aa: CASSLWGPGENNSPLHF
cdr3_nt: TGTGCCAGCAGCTTATGGGGCCCAGGGGAGAATAATTCACCCCTCCACTTT

v_call: TRBV11-3
clone_size: NA
d_call: NA
j_call: TRBJ1-2
cdr3_aa: CASSPGVEGYTF
cdr3_nt: TGTGCCAGCAGCCCAGGGGTTGAAGGCTACACCTTC

v_call: TRBV28
clone_size: NA
d_call: NA
j_call: TRBJ1-5
cdr3_aa: CASSADSSNQPQHF
cdr3_nt: TGTGCCAGCAGCGCGGACAGTAGCAATCAGCCCCAGCATTTT

v_call: TRBV5-5
clone_size: NA
d_call: NA
j_call: TRBJ1-6
cdr3_aa: CASSLGGVANSPLHF
cdr3_nt: TGTGCCAGCAGCTTGGGGGGGGTTGCTAATTCACCCCTCCACTTT

v_call: TRBV5-6
clone_size: NA
d_call: TRBD2
j_call: TRBJ2-7
cdr3_aa: CASSRGSGGLSYEQYF
cdr3_nt: TGTGCCAGCAGCCGAGGATCGGGGGGGCTCTCCTACGAGCAGTACTTC

v_call: TRBV18
clone_size: NA
d_call: TRBD2
j_call: TRBJ2-1
cdr3_aa: CASSPGLAGLGEQFF
cdr3_nt: TGTGCCAGCTCACCTGGACTAGCGGGGCTGGGTGAGCAGTTCTTC

v_call: TRBV28
clone_size: once
d_call: NA
j_call: TRBJ2-7
cdr3_aa: CASAVVGSSYEQYF
cdr3_nt: TGTGCCAGCGCAGTGGTTGGCAGCTCCTACGAGCAGTACTTC

v_call: TRBV27
clone_size: NA
d_call: TRBD1
j_call: TRBJ2-7
cdr3_aa: CASSWGQYTYEQYF
cdr3_nt: TGTGCCAGCAGTTGGGGACAGTACACCTACGAGCAGTACTTC

v_call: TRBV27
clone_size: NA
d_call: TRBD2
j_call: TRBJ2-2
cdr3_aa: CASNPLPGGVSTGELFF
cdr3_nt: TGTGCCAGCAATCCTCTCCCCGGGGGGGTAAGCACCGGGGAGCTGTTTTTT

v_call: TRBV9
clone_size: NA
d_call: TRBD2
j_call: TRBJ2-3
cdr3_aa: CASSVLAGANTDTQYF
cdr3_nt: TGTGCCAGCAGCGTCCTAGCGGGGGCGAACACAGATACGCAGTATTTT

v_call: TRBV6-5
clone_size: NA
d_call: NA
j_call: TRBJ2-1
cdr3_aa: CASSQGPLTEQFF
cdr3_nt: TGTGCCAGCTCACAGGGCCCCCTAACTGAGCAGTTCTTC

v_call: TRBV2
clone_size: few
d_call: NA
j_call: TRBJ1-6
cdr3_aa: CASTTGSPNNSPLHF
cdr3_nt: TGTGCCAGTACTACAGGGAGTCCGAATAATTCACCCCTCCACTTT

v_call: TRBV19
clone_size: NA
d_call: NA
j_call: TRBJ1-1
cdr3_aa: CASSAPRGGNTEAFF
cdr3_nt: TGTGCCAGTAGTGCCCCCCGAGGGGGGAACACTGAAGCTTTCTTT

v_call: TRBV12-3/TRBV12-4
clone_size: few
d_call: NA
j_call: TRBJ1-6
cdr3_aa: CASRVGSNSPLHF
cdr3_nt: TGTGCCAGCAGGGTAGGGAGTAATTCACCCCTCCACTTT

v_call: TRBV9
clone_size: NA
d_call: TRBD1
j_call: TRBJ1-1
cdr3_aa: CASSYGQGSTEAFF
cdr3_nt: TGTGCCAGCAGCTACGGACAGGGGTCCACTGAAGCTTTCTTT

v_call: TRBV7-3
clone_size: NA
d_call: NA
j_call: TRBJ2-2
cdr3_aa: CASGSQGSTGELFF
cdr3_nt: TGTGCCAGCGGCTCACAGGGAAGCACCGGGGAGCTGTTTTTT

v_call: TRBV28
clone_size: NA
d_call: NA
j_call: TRBJ2-5
cdr3_aa: CASSTRDKQETQYF
cdr3_nt: TGTGCCAGCAGTACCCGGGACAAACAAGAGACCCAGTACTTC

v_call: TRBV10-1
clone_size: NA
d_call: TRBD1
j_call: TRBJ1-5
cdr3_aa: CASSFRQGNQPQHF
cdr3_nt: TGCGCCAGCAGTTTCAGACAGGGTAATCAGCCCCAGCATTTT

v_call: TRBV18
clone_size: many
d_call: NA
j_call: TRBJ1-1
cdr3_aa: CASSPRDTEAFF
cdr3_nt: TGTGCCAGCTCCCCCCGGGATACTGAAGCTTTCTTT

v_call: TRBV18
clone_size: NA
d_call: TRBD1
j_call: TRBJ1-4
cdr3_aa: CASSPPTGGDEKLFF
cdr3_nt: TGTGCCAGCTCACCACCGACAGGGGGGGATGAAAAACTGTTTTTT

v_call: TRBV19
clone_size: NA
d_call: NA
j_call: TRBJ1-2
cdr3_aa: CASSIGGAYYGYTF
cdr3_nt: TGTGCCAGTAGTATCGGCGGGGCTTACTATGGCTACACCTTC

v_call: TRBV27
clone_size: NA
d_call: NA
j_call: TRBJ2-7
cdr3_aa: CASSLPCEQYF
cdr3_nt: TGTGCCAGCAGTTTACCTTGCGAGCAGTACTTC

v_call: TRBV5-1
clone_size: NA
d_call: NA
j_call: TRBJ1-2
cdr3_aa: CASSLARGGYTF
cdr3_nt: TGCGCCAGCAGCTTGGCCAGGGGCGGCTACACCTTC

v_call: TRBV9
clone_size: once
d_call: NA
j_call: TRBJ1-3
cdr3_aa: CASSVAYNGNTIYF
cdr3_nt: TGTGCCAGCAGCGTAGCCTATAATGGAAACACCATATATTTT

v_call: TRBV7-9
clone_size: NA
d_call: NA
j_call: TRBJ1-4
cdr3_aa: CASSTEVGGYNEKLFF
cdr3_nt: TGTGCCAGCAGCACCGAAGTAGGGGGTTATAATGAAAAACTGTTTTTT

v_call: TRBV6-1
clone_size: NA
d_call: NA
j_call: TRBJ1-1
cdr3_aa: CASSERHLTEAFF
cdr3_nt: TGTGCCAGCAGTGAGCGGCATCTCACTGAAGCTTTCTTT